The sequence of this T cell receptor beta chain was determined in a study of shared clonotypes between healthy human individuals. Study observations and caveats: Sampling covered nothing but blood. Tissue TCR repertoires likely differ from those found in blood.

In germline, CDR1 is MNHEY, CDR2 SMNVEV (reference sequence). The length of the CDR3 is 16 residues. With 3 bases clipped from V and 5 bases from J, the junction kept 8 bases outside the gene matches. Naive CD8 cells lacked CD45RO and underwent positive selection for CCR7, leaving out terminally differentiated effector memory CD45RA+ cells. Worth noting for this clone: Its antigen remains unidentified.

Assay runs were performed at deep level. The method was immunoSEQ multiplex PCR; TCRdb's version includes in-frame clones alone and lacks a portion of them. The sample carries around 2.1 million clones, about 92% recorded once. The sequencing input was naive CD8+ T cells from PBMCs. The chain carries TRBV27 and TRBJ2-1; 9 positions agree with TRBD2. This clonotype originated in a man younger than 30 in good health. Some clones in this sample may be carry-over from other donors' samples. DNA for the CDR3: TGTGCCAGCAGTTTGATCCTAGCGGGACTCAACAATGAGCAGTTCTTC. Amino acid sequence: CASSLILAGLNNEQFF.